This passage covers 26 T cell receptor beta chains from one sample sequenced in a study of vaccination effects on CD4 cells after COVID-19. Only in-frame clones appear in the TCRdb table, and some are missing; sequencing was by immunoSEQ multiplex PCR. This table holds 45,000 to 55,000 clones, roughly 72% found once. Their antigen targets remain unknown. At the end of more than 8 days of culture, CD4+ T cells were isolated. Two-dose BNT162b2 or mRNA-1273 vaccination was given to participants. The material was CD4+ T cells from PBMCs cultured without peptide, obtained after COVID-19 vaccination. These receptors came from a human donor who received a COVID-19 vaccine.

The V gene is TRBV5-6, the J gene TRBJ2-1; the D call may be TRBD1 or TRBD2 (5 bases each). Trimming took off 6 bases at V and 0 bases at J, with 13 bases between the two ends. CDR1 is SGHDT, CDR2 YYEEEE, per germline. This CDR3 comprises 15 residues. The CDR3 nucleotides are TGTGCCAGCATCAGGGAGTTTGTCTCCTACAATGAGCAGTTCTTC. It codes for CASIREFVSYNEQFF.

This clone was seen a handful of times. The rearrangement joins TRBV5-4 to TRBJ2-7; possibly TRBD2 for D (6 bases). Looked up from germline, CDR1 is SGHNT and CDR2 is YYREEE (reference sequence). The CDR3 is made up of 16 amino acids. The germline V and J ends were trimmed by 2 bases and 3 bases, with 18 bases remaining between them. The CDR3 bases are TGTGCCAGCAGCTTCGGTGGTCTGGCCGGGAGCTACGAGCAGTACTTC. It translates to CASSFGGLAGSYEQYF.

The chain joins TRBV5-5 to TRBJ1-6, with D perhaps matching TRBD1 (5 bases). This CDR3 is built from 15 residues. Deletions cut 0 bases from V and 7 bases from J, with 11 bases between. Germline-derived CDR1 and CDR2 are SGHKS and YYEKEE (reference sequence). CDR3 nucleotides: TGTGCCAGCAGCTTGGCCACGGGGGTGAATTCACCCCTCCACTTT. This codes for CASSLATGVNSPLHF.

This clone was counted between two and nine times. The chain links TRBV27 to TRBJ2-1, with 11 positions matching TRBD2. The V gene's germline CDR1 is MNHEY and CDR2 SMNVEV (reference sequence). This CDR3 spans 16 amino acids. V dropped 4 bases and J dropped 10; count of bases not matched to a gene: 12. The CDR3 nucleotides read TGTGCCAGCAGTTCCAAGACTAGCGGGGTGTCGGGCGAGCAGTTCTTC. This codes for CASSSKTSGVSGEQFF.

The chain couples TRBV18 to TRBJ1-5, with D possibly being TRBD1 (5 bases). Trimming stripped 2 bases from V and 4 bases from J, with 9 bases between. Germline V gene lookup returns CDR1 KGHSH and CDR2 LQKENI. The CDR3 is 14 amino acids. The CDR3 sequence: CASSPRTGNQPQHF. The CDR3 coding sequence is TGTGCCAGCTCACCAAGAACAGGAAATCAGCCCCAGCATTTT.

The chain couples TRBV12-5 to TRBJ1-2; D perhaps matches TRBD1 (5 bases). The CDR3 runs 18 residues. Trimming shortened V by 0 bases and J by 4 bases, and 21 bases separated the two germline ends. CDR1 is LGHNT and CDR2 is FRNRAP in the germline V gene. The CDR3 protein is CASGLVIWDSPKVYGYTF. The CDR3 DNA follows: TGTGCTAGTGGTTTGGTAATCTGGGACTCGCCGAAGGTCTATGGCTACACCTTC.

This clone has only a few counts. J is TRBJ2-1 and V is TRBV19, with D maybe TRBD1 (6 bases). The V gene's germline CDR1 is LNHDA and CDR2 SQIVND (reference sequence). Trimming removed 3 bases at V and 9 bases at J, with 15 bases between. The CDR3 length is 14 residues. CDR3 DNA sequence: TGTGCCAGTAGTATTCTTGTGGGGGCGGCTGAGCAGTTCTTC. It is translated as CASSILVGAAEQFF. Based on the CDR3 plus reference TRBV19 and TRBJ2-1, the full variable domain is DGGITQSPKYLFRKEGQNVTLSCEQNLNHDAMYWYRQDPGQGLRLIYYSQIVNDFQKGDIAEGYSVSREKKESFPLTVTSAQKNPTAFYLCASSILVGAAEQFFGPGTRLTVL.

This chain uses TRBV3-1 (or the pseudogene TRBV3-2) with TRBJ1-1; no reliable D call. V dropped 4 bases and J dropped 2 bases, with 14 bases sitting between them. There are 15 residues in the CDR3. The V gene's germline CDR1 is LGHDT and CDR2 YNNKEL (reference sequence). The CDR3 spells CASSPGPISNTEAFF. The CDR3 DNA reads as TGTGCCAGCAGCCCCGGACCGATCTCAAACACTGAAGCTTTCTTT.

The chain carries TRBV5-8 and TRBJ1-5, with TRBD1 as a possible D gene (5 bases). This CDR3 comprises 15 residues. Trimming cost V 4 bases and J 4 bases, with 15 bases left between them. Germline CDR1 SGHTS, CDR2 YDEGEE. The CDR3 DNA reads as TGTGCCAGCAGCGGACTCGGGACGGTTAATCAGCCCCAGCATTTT. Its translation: CASSGLGTVNQPQHF.

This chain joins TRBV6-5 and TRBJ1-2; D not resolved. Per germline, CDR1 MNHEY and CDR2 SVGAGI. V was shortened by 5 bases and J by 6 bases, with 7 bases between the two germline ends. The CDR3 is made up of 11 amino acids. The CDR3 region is CASSPIDGYTF. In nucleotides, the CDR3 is TGTGCCAGCAGTCCTATCGATGGCTACACCTTC.

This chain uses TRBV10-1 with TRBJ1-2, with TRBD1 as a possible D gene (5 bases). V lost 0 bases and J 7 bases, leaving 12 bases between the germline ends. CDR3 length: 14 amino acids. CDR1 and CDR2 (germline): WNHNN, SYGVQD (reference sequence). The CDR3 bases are TGCGCCAGCAGTGAGTCGGGCAGAGGGGCTGGCTACACCTTC. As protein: CASSESGRGAGYTF.

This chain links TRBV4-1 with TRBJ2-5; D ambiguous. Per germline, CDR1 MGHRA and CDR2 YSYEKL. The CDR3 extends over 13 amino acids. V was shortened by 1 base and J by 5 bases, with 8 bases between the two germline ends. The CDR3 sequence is CASSQGLGETQYF. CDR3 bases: TGCGCCAGCAGCCAAGGGCTAGGGGAGACCCAGTACTTC.

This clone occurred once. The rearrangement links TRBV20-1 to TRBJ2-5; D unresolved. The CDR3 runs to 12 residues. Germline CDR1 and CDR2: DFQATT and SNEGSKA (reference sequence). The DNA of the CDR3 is TGCAGCGCCAGTCATTGGTCAGAGACCCAGTACTTC. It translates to CSASHWSETQYF.

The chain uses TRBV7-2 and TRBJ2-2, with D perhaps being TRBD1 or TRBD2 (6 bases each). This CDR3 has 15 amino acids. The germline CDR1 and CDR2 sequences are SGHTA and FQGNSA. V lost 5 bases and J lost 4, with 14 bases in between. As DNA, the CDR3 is TGTGCCAGCAGCGGGGGGCAGGGCGGCACCGGGGAGCTGTTTTTT. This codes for CASSGGQGGTGELFF.

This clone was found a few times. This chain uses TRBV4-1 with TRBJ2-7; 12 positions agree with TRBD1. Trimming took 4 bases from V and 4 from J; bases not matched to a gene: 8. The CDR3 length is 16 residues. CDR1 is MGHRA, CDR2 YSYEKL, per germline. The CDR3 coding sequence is TGCGCCAGCAGCCGCTCACCGGGACAGGGGGCATACGAGCAGTACTTC. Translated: CASSRSPGQGAYEQYF.

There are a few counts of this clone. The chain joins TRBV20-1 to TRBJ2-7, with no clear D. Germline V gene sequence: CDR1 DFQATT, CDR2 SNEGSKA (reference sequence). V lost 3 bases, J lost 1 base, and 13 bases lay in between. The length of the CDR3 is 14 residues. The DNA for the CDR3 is TGCAGTGCTAGTTCCCCCCTAGTTTCCTACGAGCAGTACTTC. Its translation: CSASSPLVSYEQYF.

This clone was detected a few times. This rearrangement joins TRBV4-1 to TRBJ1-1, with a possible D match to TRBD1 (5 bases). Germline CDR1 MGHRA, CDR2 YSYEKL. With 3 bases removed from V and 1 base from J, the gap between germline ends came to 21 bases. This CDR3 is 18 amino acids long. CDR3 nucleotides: TGCGCCAGCAGCCATACCGGGACCGCTAAAGCCTCGAACACTGAAGCTTTCTTT. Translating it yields CASSHTGTAKASNTEAFF.

This CDR3 is CASSAGLSYNEQFF. The CDR3 region has the DNA TGCGCCAGCAGTGCGGGACTATCCTACAATGAGCAGTTCTTC. V gene TRBV10-1 combines with J gene TRBJ2-1, with 7 bases lining up with TRBD2. V was clipped by 4 bases and J by 1 base; unmatched bases: 1. Germline-derived CDR1 and CDR2 are WNHNN and SYGVQD (reference sequence). The CDR3 runs 14 residues.

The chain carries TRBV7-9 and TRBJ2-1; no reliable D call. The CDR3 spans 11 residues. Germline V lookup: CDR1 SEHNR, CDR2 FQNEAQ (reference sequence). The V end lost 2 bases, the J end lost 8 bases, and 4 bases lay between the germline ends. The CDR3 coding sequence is TGTGCCAGCAGCTTATTCTATGAGCAGTTCTTC. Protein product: CASSLFYEQFF.

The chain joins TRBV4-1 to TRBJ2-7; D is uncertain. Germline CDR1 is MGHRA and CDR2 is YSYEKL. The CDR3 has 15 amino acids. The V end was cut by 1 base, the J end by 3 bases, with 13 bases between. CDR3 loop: CASSQVDSKRYEQYF. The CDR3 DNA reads TGCGCCAGCAGCCAAGTTGACTCAAAGCGCTACGAGCAGTACTTC.

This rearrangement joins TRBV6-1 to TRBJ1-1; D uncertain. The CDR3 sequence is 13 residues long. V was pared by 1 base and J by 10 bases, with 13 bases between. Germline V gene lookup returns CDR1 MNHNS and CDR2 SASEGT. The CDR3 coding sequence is TGTGCCAGCAGTGAAGTACAGAAGGCTAGAGCTTTCTTT. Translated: CASSEVQKARAFF.

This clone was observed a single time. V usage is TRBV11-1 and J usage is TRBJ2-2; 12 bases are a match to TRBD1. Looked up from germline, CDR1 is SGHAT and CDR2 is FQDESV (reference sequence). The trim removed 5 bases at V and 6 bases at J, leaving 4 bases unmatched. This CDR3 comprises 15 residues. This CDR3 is CASSPGQGAAGELFF. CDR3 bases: TGTGCCAGCAGCCCGGGACAGGGGGCAGCCGGGGAGCTGTTTTTT.

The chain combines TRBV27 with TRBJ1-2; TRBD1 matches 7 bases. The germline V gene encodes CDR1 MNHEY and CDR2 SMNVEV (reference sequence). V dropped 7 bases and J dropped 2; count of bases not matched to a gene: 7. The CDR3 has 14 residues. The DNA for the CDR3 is TGTGCCAGCATTGACAGGGTTGGGAACTATGGCTACACCTTC. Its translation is CASIDRVGNYGYTF.

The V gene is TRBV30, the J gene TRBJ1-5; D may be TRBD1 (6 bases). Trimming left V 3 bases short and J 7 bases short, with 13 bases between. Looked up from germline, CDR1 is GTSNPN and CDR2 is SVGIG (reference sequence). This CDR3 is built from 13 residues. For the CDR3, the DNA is TGTGCCTGGAGCGGACAGACAGAACAGCCCCAGCATTTT. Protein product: CAWSGQTEQPQHF. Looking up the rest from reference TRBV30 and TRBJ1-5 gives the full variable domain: SQTIHQWPATLVQPVGSPLSLECTVEGTSNPNLYWYRQAAGRGLQLLFYSVGIGQISSEVPQNLSASRPQDRQFILSSKKLLLSDSGFYLCAWSGQTEQPQHFGDGTRLSIL.

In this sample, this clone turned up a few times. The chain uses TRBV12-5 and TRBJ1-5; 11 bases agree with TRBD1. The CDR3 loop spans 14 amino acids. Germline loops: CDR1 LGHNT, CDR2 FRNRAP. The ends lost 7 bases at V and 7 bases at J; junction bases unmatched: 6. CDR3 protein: CASDQGQGAQPQHF. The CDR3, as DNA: TGTGCTAGTGACCAAGGACAGGGGGCACAGCCCCAGCATTTT.

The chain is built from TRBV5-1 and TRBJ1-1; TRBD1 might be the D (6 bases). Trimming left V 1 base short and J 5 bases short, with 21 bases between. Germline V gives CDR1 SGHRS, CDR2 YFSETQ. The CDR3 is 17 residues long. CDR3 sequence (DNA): TGCGCCAGCAGCTTGCCCTTGGGGGGCACGTGGAGAACTGAAGCTTTCTTT. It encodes CASSLPLGGTWRTEAFF. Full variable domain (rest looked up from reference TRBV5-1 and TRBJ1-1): KAGVTQTPRYLIKTRGQQVTLSCSPISGHRSVSWYQQTPGQGLQFLFEYFSETQRNKGNFPGRFSGRQFSNSRSEMNVSTLELGDSALYLCASSLPLGGTWRTEAFFGQGTRLTVV.